One and the same sample provided the 13 T cell receptor beta chains below, sequenced in a study of cytomegalovirus exposure and HLA in healthy donors. Repertoires were generated with immunoSEQ multiplex PCR, while TCRdb's copy carries only in-frame clones and drops some. The data show about 330,000 clones, about nine tenths seen once. Sequenced sample: PBMCs. These receptors originate from a woman between 18 and 29 years old in good health and CMV-seronegative.

This sequence joins TRBV6-5 and TRBJ2-7, with TRBD1 matching 9 bases. CDR3 length equals 15 residues. With 8 bases clipped from V and 3 bases from J, the junction kept 11 bases outside the gene matches. Per germline, CDR1 MNHEY and CDR2 SVGAGI. CDR3 region: CASRINRDRDYEQYF. Written as DNA, the CDR3 is TGTGCCAGCCGAATCAACCGGGACAGGGACTACGAGCAGTACTTC.

The chain carries TRBV7-3 and TRBJ1-2; 7 bases are a match to TRBD1. Germline values: CDR1 SGHTA, CDR2 FQGTGA. The CDR3 loop spans 12 amino acids. Germline trimming cut 4 bases from V and 8 bases from J; bases unmatched to any gene: 4. CDR3 sequence (DNA): TGTGCCAGCAGCTCGGACAGGTCCGGCTACACCTTC. The encoded protein is CASSSDRSGYTF.

This chain uses TRBV4-2 with TRBJ2-5, with D tentatively TRBD2 (7 bases). The CDR3 sequence is 18 residues long. Trimming left V 0 bases short and J 2 bases short, with 19 bases between. Per the germline V gene, CDR1 is LGHNA and CDR2 is YNFKEQ. CDR3 in amino acids: CASSQDTKGGARQETQYF. CDR3 DNA: TGTGCCAGCAGCCAAGACACCAAAGGGGGGGCGAGGCAAGAGACCCAGTACTTC.

The chain is built from TRBV2 and TRBJ2-7; TRBD2 matches at 10 bases. CDR3 length: 14 amino acids. The ends lost 6 bases at V and 5 bases at J; junction bases unmatched: 7. CDR1 SNHLY and CDR2 FYNNEI come from the germline V gene. The DNA for the CDR3 is TGTGCCAGCAGAGAGCGGGAGGGCCAGGACGAGCAGTACTTC. Protein: CASREREGQDEQYF.

The chain couples TRBV7-9 to TRBJ2-7, with D possibly being TRBD1 (5 bases). V shed 4 bases and J shed 4 bases, with 14 bases lying between them. This CDR3 spans 14 amino acids. The germline V gene encodes CDR1 SEHNR and CDR2 FQNEAQ (reference sequence). The CDR3: CASSSLIGHYEQYF. The CDR3, as DNA: TGTGCCAGCAGCTCGCTAATTGGACATTACGAGCAGTACTTC. The complete variable domain, with remaining parts taken from reference TRBV7-9 and TRBJ2-7, reads DTGVSQNPRHKITKRGQNVTFRCDPISEHNRLYWYRQTLGQGPEFLTYFQNEAQLEKSRLLSDRFSAERPKGSFSTLEIQRTEQGDSAMYLCASSSLIGHYEQYFGPGTRLTVT.

The rearrangement joins TRBV28 to TRBJ2-7, with TRBD1 identical over 8 bases. This CDR3 region has 14 residues. The V gene end was trimmed by 5 bases and the J gene end by 2 bases; junction bases not matched to a gene: 5. Germline-derived CDR1 and CDR2 are MDHEN and SYDVKM. In nucleotides, the CDR3 is TGTGCCAGCAGTACAGGACAGGGCCCCTACGAGCAGTACTTC. It specifies CASSTGQGPYEQYF.

V usage is TRBV7-9 and J usage is TRBJ1-2; D might be TRBD1 (5 bases). The germline gives CDR1 SEHNR, CDR2 FQNEAQ (reference sequence). This CDR3 has 15 residues. V was trimmed by 0 bases and J by 1 base, leaving 9 bases between them. In nucleotides, the CDR3 is TGTGCCAGCAGCTTAGCAGGGGATAATAACTATGGCTACACCTTC. Its protein is CASSLAGDNNYGYTF. The full variable domain, with the rest looked up from reference TRBV7-9 and TRBJ1-2, is DTGVSQNPRHKITKRGQNVTFRCDPISEHNRLYWYRQTLGQGPEFLTYFQNEAQLEKSRLLSDRFSAERPKGSFSTLEIQRTEQGDSAMYLCASSLAGDNNYGYTFGSGTRLTVV.

The V call is TRBV27, the J call TRBJ2-3, with 8 nucleotides matching TRBD2. CDR3 size: 15 residues. V gave up 1 base and J gave up 5 bases; unmatched junction bases: 5. Looked up from germline, CDR1 is MNHEY and CDR2 is SMNVEV (reference sequence). CDR3 amino acids: CASSLYGRGGDTQYF. The CDR3 coding sequence is TGTGCCAGCAGTTTATACGGGAGGGGGGGAGATACGCAGTATTTT.

The chain uses TRBV2 and TRBJ2-1, with 7 positions matching TRBD1. The CDR3 runs to 14 residues. The germline V gene has CDR1 SNHLY and CDR2 FYNNEI. The ends lost 8 bases at V and 9 bases at J; junction bases unmatched: 13. The CDR3 loop is CASLTGNLNGEQFF. CDR3 DNA sequence: TGTGCCAGCCTGACAGGGAACCTGAACGGTGAGCAGTTCTTC.

The rearrangement uses TRBV27 and TRBJ1-4; the D gene is possibly TRBD1 (5 bases). CDR3 length: 19 residues. V was trimmed by 2 bases and J by 0 bases, leaving 19 bases between them. Germline assignment: CDR1 MNHEY and CDR2 SMNVEV (reference sequence). The CDR3 bases are TGTGCCAGCAGTTTAACGGGCAGGGTGATCTTAGCAACTAATGAAAAACTGTTTTTT. Protein product: CASSLTGRVILATNEKLFF.

This chain uses TRBV7-3 with TRBJ2-1; 8 bases are shared with TRBD2. CDR1 and CDR2 (germline): SGHTA, FQGTGA. CDR3 length: 18 amino acids. With V trimmed by 5 bases and J by 5 bases, 17 bases remained unmatched. The CDR3 sequence: CASSPSGWPGLGDNEQFF. The CDR3 DNA sequence: TGTGCCAGCAGCCCCTCGGGTTGGCCGGGACTAGGGGACAATGAGCAGTTCTTC.

The chain employs TRBV29-1 and TRBJ1-1, with D perhaps TRBD1 (6 bases). This CDR3 is 13 amino acids long. CDR1 is SQVTM and CDR2 is ANQGSEA in the germline V gene. Trimming took 7 bases from V and 3 from J, leaving 15 bases between them. The CDR3 DNA follows: TGCAGCGGTCAAACAGGGATCGACACTGAAGCTTTCTTT. It translates to CSGQTGIDTEAFF.

The V call is TRBV6-5, the J call TRBJ2-7; D may be TRBD2 (5 bases). Germline V gene lookup returns CDR1 MNHEY and CDR2 SVGAGI. The V end was cut by 0 bases, the J end by 2 bases, with 11 bases between. The CDR3 sequence is 15 residues long. CDR3 DNA: TGTGCCAGCAGTTACTCTGACGGGATGGCCTACGAGCAGTACTTC. Residues: CASSYSDGMAYEQYF.